This T cell receptor (beta chain) stems from a study of shared clonotypes between healthy human individuals. General observations from the study: Generally, naive subsets (rather than memory subsets) showed larger estimated richness. Generation probability values for non-shared clonotypes were lower than those for clonotypes shared by all four donors.

The donors were adults (healthy and HIV-negative) with no recent acute infections or vaccinations. The donor cohort consisted entirely of Caucasian adults residing in Nashville, Tennessee. Here immunoSEQ multiplex PCR was the method, and the copy in TCRdb shows in-frame clones only, minus some. The repertoire holds 2 million to 2.5 million clones, around 90% seen once, with around 0.35% in the top ten. To note about this clone: Antigen unknown.

V lost 5 bases to trimming and J lost 2 bases; unmatched junction nucleotides: 8. This CDR3 has 15 residues. Germline lookup yields CDR1 KGHSH and CDR2 LQKENI. The chain uses TRBV18 and TRBJ1-2; 7 bases match TRBD1. The material sequenced was naive CD4+ T cells from PBMCs. Subset: CD45RA+ positively selected. The receptor's source is a man aged 18-30 years in good health. Some clones in this sample may be carry-over from other donors' samples. CDR3 protein: CASSAPTGMNYGYTF. CDR3 bases: TGTGCCAGCTCAGCCCCGACAGGGATGAACTATGGCTACACCTTC. Complete variable domain (other parts from reference TRBV18 and TRBJ1-2): NAGVMQNPRHLVRRRGQEARLRCSPMKGHSHVYWYRQLPEEGLKFMVYLQKENIIDESGMPKERFSAEFPKEGPSILRIQQVVRGDSAAYFCASSAPTGMNYGYTFGSGTRLTVV.